This T cell receptor beta chain is drawn from a study of T cell repertoires in cytomegalovirus infection. About the research overall: Matching HLA type and CMV infection were both indicated by public TCR beta signatures. Study-wide points: Dominating the ex vivo response were TCR beta clonotypes that were CMV-specific and HLA-C-restricted. Pooled public TCR beta family frequency picked out CMV carriers with the relevant HLA.

Looked up from germline, CDR1 is DFQATT and CDR2 is SNEGSKA (reference sequence). The CDR3 runs 14 residues. V lost 3 bases to trimming and J lost 0 bases, with 12 bases between them. TCRdb reprocessed the reads via MiXCR and lists one record per CDR3 protein. The sample consists of 150,000 or so distinct CDR3 sequences, under 20% of them appearing once. Worth noting for this clonotype: The antigen is unknown.

This TCR derives from a human donor in good health (CMV status not recorded). Some clones in this sample may be carry-over from other donors' samples. The chain links TRBV20-1 to TRBJ2-7; the D gene is possibly TRBD1 (6 bases). Sequencing was carried out using CD8+ T cells from PBMCs. The CDR3 loop is CSASGQGSSYEQYF. DNA for the CDR3: TGCAGTGCTAGCGGGCAGGGGAGCTCCTACGAGCAGTACTTC.